What follows are 14 T cell receptor beta chains derived from one specimen sequenced in a study of T cells expressing NK-cell markers. From the 5' RACE reads, TCRdb lists one entry per CDR3 protein and no DNA. Recorded for this sample: 450,000 to 600,000 distinct CDR3 sequences. The specimen sequenced was blood T cells: a sorted CD56 or NKG2C T cell subset, CD4+ or CD8+ T cells, or bulk PBMC T cells (not recorded which). The receptor set was obtained from a young man in good health.

The chain couples TRBV12-3 or TRBV12-4 to TRBJ2-1; TCRdb designates TRBD1, a call that cannot be tested without DNA. This CDR3 has 12 residues. This CDR3 reads CASSSGVNEQFF.

The chain recombines TRBV2 with TRBJ2-3; TCRdb lists TRBD2, though no DNA is available to test this call. The CDR3 consists of 13 residues. The germline V gene has CDR1 SNHLY and CDR2 FYNNEI. CDR3 residues: CASRGLPTDTQYF.

The CDR3 loop is CASMNPITKNIQYF. The J gene is TRBJ2-4, the V gene TRBV2. This CDR3 is 14 amino acids long. The V gene's germline CDR1 is SNHLY and CDR2 FYNNEI.

J is TRBJ2-1 and V is TRBV7-3; TCRdb's D gene call, TRBD2, goes unchecked for lack of DNA. Germline-derived CDR1 and CDR2 are SGHTA and FQGTGA. CDR3 length: 15 residues. CDR3 sequence reads: CASSEGASSYNEQFF.

The chain couples TRBV15 to TRBJ1-6; the D call of TRBD1 rests on TCRdb alone, since no DNA is present to check it. The CDR3 spans 15 residues. Germline V CDR1 and CDR2: LNHNV, YYDKDF (reference sequence). CDR3 amino acids: CATSQRLGGHSPLHF.

This rearrangement joins TRBV28 to TRBJ2-3; as DNA is missing, the TRBD1 call by TCRdb cannot be tested. The length of the CDR3 is 15 residues. The germline gives CDR1 MDHEN, CDR2 SYDVKM. The CDR3 loop is CASSVPGPVTDTQYF.

The rearrangement links TRBV7-2 to TRBJ2-1; absent DNA, TCRdb's TRBD2 call cannot be checked. Germline CDR1 reads SGHTA; CDR2 reads FQGNSA. The CDR3 is 16 residues long. The CDR3 sequence: CASSLTGGLGENEQFF.

J is TRBJ2-7 and V is TRBV28; TCRdb designates TRBD1, a call that cannot be tested without DNA. From germline, CDR1 is MDHEN and CDR2 SYDVKM. The CDR3 runs to 14 residues. The CDR3 reads CASSLGDTFDEQYF.

This chain connects TRBV5-1 to TRBJ2-3; TCRdb picks TRBD2, but there is no DNA to check that call. CDR3 length: 15 residues. Germline V gene data show CDR1 as SGHRS and CDR2 as YFSETQ. CDR3 amino acids: CASSSLAGGSDTQYF.

The V and J genes are TRBV4-1 and TRBJ2-3; TCRdb names TRBD2, which stays unverified in the absence of DNA. CDR1 and CDR2 (germline): MGHRA, YSYEKL. The CDR3 is made up of 17 amino acids. The CDR3: CASSQVLAGGPTDTQYF.

CDR3 protein: CATSRDILGQGVQYF. The gene calls are TRBV15 and TRBJ2-4; the D call from TCRdb, TRBD1, cannot be confirmed without DNA. This CDR3 is built from 15 residues. Germline loops: CDR1 LNHNV, CDR2 YYDKDF (reference sequence).

The chain couples TRBV30 to TRBJ2-1; the TRBD1 assignment by TCRdb is unverifiable without DNA. Germline V gives CDR1 GTSNPN, CDR2 SVGIG (reference sequence). CDR3 length: 15 amino acids. The CDR3 reads CAWSVFPGVGNEQFF.

The CDR3 sequence: CARGLAGTGELFF. This chain joins TRBV30 and TRBJ2-2; TCRdb's D gene call, TRBD2, goes unchecked for lack of DNA. The CDR3 contains 13 residues. CDR1 and CDR2 from the germline V gene are GTSNPN and SVGIG (reference sequence). Full variable domain (rest looked up from reference TRBV30 and TRBJ2-2): SQTIHQWPATLVQPVGSPLSLECTVEGTSNPNLYWYRQAAGRGLQLLFYSVGIGQISSEVPQNLSASRPQDRQFILSSKKLLLSDSGFYLCARGLAGTGELFFGEGSRLTVL.

The chain uses TRBV14 and TRBJ2-1; the D call of TRBD1 rests on TCRdb alone, since no DNA is present to check it. The CDR3 spans 13 residues. In germline, CDR1 is SGHDN, CDR2 FVKESK. The CDR3 sequence: CASSQYRGNEQFF.